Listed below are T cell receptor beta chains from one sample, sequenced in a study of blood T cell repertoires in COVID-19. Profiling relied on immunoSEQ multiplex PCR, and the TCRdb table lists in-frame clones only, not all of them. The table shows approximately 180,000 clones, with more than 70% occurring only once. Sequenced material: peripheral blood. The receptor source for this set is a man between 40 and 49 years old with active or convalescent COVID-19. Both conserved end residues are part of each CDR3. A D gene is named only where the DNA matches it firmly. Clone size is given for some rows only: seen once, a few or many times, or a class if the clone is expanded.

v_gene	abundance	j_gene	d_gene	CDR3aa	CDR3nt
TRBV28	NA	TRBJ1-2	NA	CASEQSYGYTF	TGTGCCAGCGAACAGAGCTATGGCTACACCTTC
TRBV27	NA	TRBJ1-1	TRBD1	CASSPPTGKVTEAFF	TGTGCCAGCAGTCCCCCGACAGGGAAAGTGACTGAAGCTTTCTTT
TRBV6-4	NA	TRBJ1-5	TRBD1	CASSESPGQEYQPQHF	TGTGCCAGCAGTGAATCCCCTGGACAGGAGTATCAGCCCCAGCATTTT
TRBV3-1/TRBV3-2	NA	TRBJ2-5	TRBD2	CASSQDLASGLQETQYF	TGTGCCAGCAGCCAAGATCTGGCTAGCGGGCTTCAAGAGACCCAGTACTTC
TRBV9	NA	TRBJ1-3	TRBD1	CASSVEGTVSGNTIYF	TGTGCCAGCAGCGTAGAAGGGACAGTGTCTGGAAACACCATATATTTT
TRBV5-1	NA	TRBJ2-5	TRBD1	CASSLGYQGASEKTQYF	TGCGCCAGCAGCTTGGGTTACCAGGGGGCTTCGGAAAAGACCCAGTACTTC
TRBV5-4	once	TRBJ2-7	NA	CASTDVGRGQLEQYF	TGTGCCAGCACCGACGTCGGGAGGGGGCAGCTCGAGCAGTACTTC
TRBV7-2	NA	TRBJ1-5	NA	CASTEAGRNQPQHF	TGTGCCAGCACAGAGGCGGGGCGGAATCAGCCCCAGCATTTT
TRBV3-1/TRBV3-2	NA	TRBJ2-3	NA	CASSPSRRGQDTQYF	TGTGCCAGCAGCCCTTCACGCAGGGGCCAGGATACGCAGTATTTT
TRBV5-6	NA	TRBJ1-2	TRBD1	CASSSGTANYGYTF	TGTGCCAGCAGCTCTGGGACAGCTAACTATGGCTACACCTTC
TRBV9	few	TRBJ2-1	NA	CASSVVGADYNEQFF	TGTGCCAGCAGCGTAGTGGGGGCGGACTACAATGAGCAGTTCTTC
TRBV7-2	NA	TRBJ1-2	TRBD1	CASSLGSVRTGGGYTF	TGTGCCAGCAGCTTAGGATCGGTGCGGACAGGTGGTGGCTACACCTTC
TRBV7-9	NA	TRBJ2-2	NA	CASGFSGSTVTGELFF	TGTGCCAGCGGATTCTCGGGTTCAACGGTCACCGGGGAGCTGTTTTTT
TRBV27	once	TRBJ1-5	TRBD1	CASSPDRGLGQPQHF	TGTGCCAGCAGTCCAGACAGGGGGCTGGGTCAGCCCCAGCATTTT
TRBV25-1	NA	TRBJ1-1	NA	CALPFMTNTEAFF	TGTGCCTTGCCGTTTATGACAAACACTGAAGCTTTCTTT
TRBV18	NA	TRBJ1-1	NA	CASSPESAGSINTEAFF	TGTGCCAGCTCCCCCGAATCGGCAGGGTCGATAAACACTGAAGCTTTCTTT
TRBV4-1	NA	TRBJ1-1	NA	CASSLRGGEAKAFF	TGCGCCAGCAGCCTGCGGGGGGGGGAGGCGAAAGCTTTCTTT
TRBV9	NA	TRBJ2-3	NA	CASSVAVSGGDTQYF	TGTGCCAGCAGCGTAGCCGTCTCCGGCGGAGATACGCAGTATTTT
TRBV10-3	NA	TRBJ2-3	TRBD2	CAISEASGGLSTDTQYF	TGTGCCATCAGTGAGGCTAGCGGGGGCCTTAGCACAGATACGCAGTATTTT
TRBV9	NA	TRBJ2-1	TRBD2	CASSVVSGGGDNEQFF	TGTGCCAGCAGCGTAGTTTCGGGGGGTGGAGACAATGAGCAGTTCTTC